The source of this TCR beta chain is a study of neurological immune-mediated disorders. General study findings and limits: In HTLV-1-associated myelopathy, TCR clonal expansion was greatest, and in multiple sclerosis it was least, below healthy controls.

This clonotype has ten or more counts. Its antigen is still unknown. Unsorted libraries were derived from 2 million PBMCs stored at -80 C. The CDR3 runs to 16 residues. CDR1 SGHTA and CDR2 FQGNSA come from the germline V gene. The ends were cut back, 5 bases at V and 5 bases at J, with 21 bases in the middle. With 10-nucleotide random UMIs included, cDNA was synthesized by 5'RACE. A single record per CDR3 protein comes from TCRdb applying MiXCR to the 5' RACE reads. Here the sample spans 50,000 or so distinct CDR3 sequences, around 10% being singletons. Material for sequencing was PBMCs. The source of this sequence is a woman aged 40 to 55 with HTLV-1-associated myelopathy (HAM/TSP). V usage is TRBV7-2 and J usage is TRBJ2-5; D is possibly TRBD2 (6 bases). In nucleotides, the CDR3 is TGTGCCAGCAGCCGACCGGACTATGGGGGTTTTGAGACCCAGTACTTC. Protein sequence: CASSRPDYGGFETQYF. The full variable domain, completed using reference TRBV7-2 and TRBJ2-5, is GAGVSQSPSNKVTEKGKDVELRCDPISGHTALYWYRQSLGQGLEFLIYFQGNSAPDKSGLPSDRFSAERTGGSVSTLTIQRTQQEDSAVYLCASSRPDYGGFETQYFGPGTRLLVL.